This TCR beta chain was found in a study of T cell responses to AZD1222 COVID-19 vaccine. Sequenced by immunoSEQ multiplex PCR; TCRdb stores in-frame clones only, minus some. The data contain 15,000 to 20,000 clones, around 83% of them singletons. In germline, CDR1 is LGHDT, CDR2 YNNKEL (reference sequence). Trimming pared 0 bases from V and 9 bases from J, leaving 12 bases between. The CDR3 length is 15 residues. The V and J genes are TRBV3-1 (or the pseudogene TRBV3-2) and TRBJ1-6, with a possible D match to TRBD1 (5 bases). Here the sequenced sample was peripheral blood, taken 28 days after the second AZD1222 dose. This clonotype originated in an adult who received the AZD1222 COVID-19 vaccine. This CDR3 reads CASSQEGVVVSPLHF. CDR3 sequence (DNA): TGTGCCAGCAGCCAAGAGGGGGTAGTGGTTTCACCCCTCCACTTT.